The text below deals with one TCR beta chain. Original analysis: Amplification with reference gene primers provided the estimates of nucleated cell counts. The repertoire was sequenced with immunoSEQ multiplex PCR; TCRdb's copy has only in-frame clones and lacks some. The DNA gave D and trimming, while V, J and clone size come from that table. The sample includes about 68,000 clones, 91% of them seen just once. The data belong to a study of blood T cell repertoires in COVID-19. This CDR3 region has 13 residues. Germline V gene data show CDR1 as GTSNPN and CDR2 as SVGIG (reference sequence). The V segment lost 4 bases and the J segment 8 bases; nucleotides outside the gene matches: 4.

The sample was peripheral blood. This chain uses TRBV30 with TRBJ1-4, with 10 nucleotides matching TRBD1. This sequence originates from a man between 35 and 55 years old with COVID-19, enrolled during active disease. CDR3 loop: CAWNRQGAEKLFF. As DNA, the CDR3 is TGTGCCTGGAATCGACAGGGGGCGGAAAAACTGTTTTTT.